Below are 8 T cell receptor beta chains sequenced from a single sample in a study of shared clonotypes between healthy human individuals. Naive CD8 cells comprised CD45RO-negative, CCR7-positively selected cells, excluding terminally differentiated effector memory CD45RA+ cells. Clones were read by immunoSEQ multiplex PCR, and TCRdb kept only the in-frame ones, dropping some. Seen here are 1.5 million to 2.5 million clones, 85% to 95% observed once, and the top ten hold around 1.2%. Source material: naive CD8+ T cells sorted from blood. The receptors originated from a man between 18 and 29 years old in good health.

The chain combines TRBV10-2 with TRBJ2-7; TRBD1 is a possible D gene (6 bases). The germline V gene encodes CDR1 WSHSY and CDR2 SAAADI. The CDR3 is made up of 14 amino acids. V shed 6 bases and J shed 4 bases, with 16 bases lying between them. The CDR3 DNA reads TGCGCCAGCAGCCCAGGGGCCCCGGGGTACGAGCAGTACTTC. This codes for CASSPGAPGYEQYF.

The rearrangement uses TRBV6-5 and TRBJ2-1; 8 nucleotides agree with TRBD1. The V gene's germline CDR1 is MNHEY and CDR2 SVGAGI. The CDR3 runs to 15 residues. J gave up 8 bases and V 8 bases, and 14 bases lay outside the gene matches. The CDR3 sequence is CASGGTGGFSDEQFF. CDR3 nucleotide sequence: TGTGCCAGCGGGGGGACAGGTGGATTTTCCGATGAGCAGTTCTTC.

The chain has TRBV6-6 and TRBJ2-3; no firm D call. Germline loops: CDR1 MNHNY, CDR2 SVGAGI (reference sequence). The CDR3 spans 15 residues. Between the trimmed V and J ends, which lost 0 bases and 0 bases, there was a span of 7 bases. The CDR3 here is CASSYSSASTDTQYF. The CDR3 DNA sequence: TGTGCCAGCAGTTACTCGTCAGCGAGCACAGATACGCAGTATTTT.

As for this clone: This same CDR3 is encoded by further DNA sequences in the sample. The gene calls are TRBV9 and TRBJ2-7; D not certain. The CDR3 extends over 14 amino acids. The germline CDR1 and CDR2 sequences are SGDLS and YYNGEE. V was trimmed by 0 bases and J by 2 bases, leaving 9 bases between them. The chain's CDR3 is CASSVDDSAYEQYF. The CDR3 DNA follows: TGTGCCAGCAGCGTAGATGACTCGGCCTACGAGCAGTACTTC.

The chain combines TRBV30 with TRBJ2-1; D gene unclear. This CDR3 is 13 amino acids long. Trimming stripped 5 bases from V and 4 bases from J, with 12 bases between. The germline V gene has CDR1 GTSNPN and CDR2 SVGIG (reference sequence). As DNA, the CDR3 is TGTGCCTGGGGGGTCGTCCGGTACAATGAGCAGTTCTTC. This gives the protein CAWGVVRYNEQFF.

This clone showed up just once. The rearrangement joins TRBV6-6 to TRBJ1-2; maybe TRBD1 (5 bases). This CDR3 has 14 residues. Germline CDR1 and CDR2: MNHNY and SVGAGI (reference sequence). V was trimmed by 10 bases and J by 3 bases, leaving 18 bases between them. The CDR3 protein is CATVPRDSYYGYTF. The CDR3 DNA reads TGTGCCACCGTACCCAGGGACTCATACTATGGCTACACCTTC.

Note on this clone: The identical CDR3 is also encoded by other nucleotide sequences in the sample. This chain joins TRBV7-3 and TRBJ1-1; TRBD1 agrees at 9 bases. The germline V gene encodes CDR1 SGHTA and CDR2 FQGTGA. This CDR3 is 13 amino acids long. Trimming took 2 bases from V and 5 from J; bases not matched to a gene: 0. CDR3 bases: TGTGCCAGCAGCTTAGACAGGGGGACTGAAGCTTTCTTT. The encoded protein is CASSLDRGTEAFF.

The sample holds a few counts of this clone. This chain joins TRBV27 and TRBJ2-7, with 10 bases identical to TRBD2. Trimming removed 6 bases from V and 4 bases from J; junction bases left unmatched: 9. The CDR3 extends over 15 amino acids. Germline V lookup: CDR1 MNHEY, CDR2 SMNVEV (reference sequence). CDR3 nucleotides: TGTGCCAGCAGGTCTAGCGGGGGCCGAGGATACGAGCAGTACTTC. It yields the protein CASRSSGGRGYEQYF.